This T cell receptor beta chain came from a study of blood T cell repertoires in COVID-19. Study as a whole: Acute and convalescent COVID-19 specimens originated in the United States, Italy and Spain. Sample material is recorded as cDNA or gDNA derived from T cells, B-cell-depleted T cells, or PBMCs.

Per the authors' pipeline: Reference gene primer amplification gave estimated nucleated cell counts. Measured with immunoSEQ multiplex PCR; TCRdb has only the in-frame clones, and not every one. D and trimming were read from the DNA, whereas the V and J calls and clone size are those reported in that table. Of about 170,000 clones listed, 85% to 90% were seen once; the top ten hold 5.5% to 7%. The source material was peripheral blood. This clonotype was obtained from a man aged 50 or older with active or convalescent COVID-19.

CDR3: CASSLMGQGLTGELFF. CDR3 bases: TGTGCCAGCTCACTCATGGGACAGGGACTCACCGGGGAGCTGTTTTTT. The genes are TRBV18 and TRBJ2-2; 9 bases line up with TRBD1. V shed 4 bases and J 4 bases; nucleotides not matched to a gene: 7. This CDR3 region has 16 residues. Germline V lookup: CDR1 KGHSH, CDR2 LQKENI.